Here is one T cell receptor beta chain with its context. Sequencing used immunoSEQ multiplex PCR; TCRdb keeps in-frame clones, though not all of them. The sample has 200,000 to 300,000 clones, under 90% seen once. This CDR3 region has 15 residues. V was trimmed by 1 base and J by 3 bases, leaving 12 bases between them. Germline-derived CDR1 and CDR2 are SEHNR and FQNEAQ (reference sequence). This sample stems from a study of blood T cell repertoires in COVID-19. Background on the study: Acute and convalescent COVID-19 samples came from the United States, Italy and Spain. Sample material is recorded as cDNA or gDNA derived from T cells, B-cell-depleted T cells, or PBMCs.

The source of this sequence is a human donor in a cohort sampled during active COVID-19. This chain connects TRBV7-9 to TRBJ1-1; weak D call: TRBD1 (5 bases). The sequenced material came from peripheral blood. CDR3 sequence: CASSLGRGAYTEAFF. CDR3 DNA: TGTGCCAGCAGCTTAGGTAGGGGCGCGTACACTGAAGCTTTCTTT.